Presented here are 25 T cell receptor beta chains from one specimen sequenced in a study of T-cell reconstitution after alpha-beta-depleted transplantation in children. Preparing the TCRbeta library involved the use of unique molecular identifiers. TCRdb re-derived calls from the PCR reads in MiXCR, one entry per CDR3 protein. In the table there are nearly 250,000 distinct CDR3 sequences, 6.5% to 10% of which are singletons. The sequencing here drew on PBMCs, mostly from graft donor cells, taken 180 days after TCRalphabeta/CD19-depleted stem cell transplant. The receptors stem from a male patient between 5 and 17 years old who had a stem cell transplant for acute lymphoblastic leukemia, so the T cells may come from the graft donor.

This clonotype was counted ten times or more. This chain connects TRBV13 to TRBJ2-5, with 10 bases identical to TRBD2. V shed 10 bases and J 2 bases; nucleotides not matched to a gene: 7. The germline CDR1 and CDR2 sequences are PRHDT and FYEKMQ (reference sequence). The CDR3 has 14 residues. Here the CDR3 DNA reads TGTGCCACGTCGACTAGCGGGCTTCAAGAGACCCAGTACTTC. It translates to CATSTSGLQETQYF.

This clonotype has at least ten counts. The chain joins TRBV12-3 or TRBV12-4 to TRBJ1-3, with D uncertain. V lost 3 bases and J 16 bases, leaving 13 bases between the germline ends. The CDR3 sequence is 11 residues long. CDR3 region: CASSFLEPQYF. Here the CDR3 DNA reads TGTGCCAGCAGTTTCCTGGAGCCACAGTATTTT.

The V and J genes are TRBV6-4 and TRBJ1-4, with D perhaps TRBD1 (6 bases). Germline assignment: CDR1 MRHNA and CDR2 SNTAGT. With 3 bases removed from V and 5 bases from J, the gap between germline ends came to 13 bases. The CDR3 covers 15 residues. This chain's CDR3 is CASSESTGGNEKLFF. The CDR3 DNA follows: TGTGCCAGCAGTGAATCGACAGGAGGGAATGAAAAACTGTTTTTT.

In its sample, this clonotype was seen many times. In DNA form, the CDR3 reads TGTGCCAGCAGTGTGACCGGACTGCACTACGAGCAGTACTTC. It specifies CASSVTGLHYEQYF. The rearrangement uses TRBV28 and TRBJ2-7, with D possibly TRBD2 on 5 matching bases. The CDR3 is 14 residues long. Germline CDR1 MDHEN, CDR2 SYDVKM. Deletions cut 5 bases from V and 3 bases from J, with 14 bases between. Full variable domain (missing parts from reference TRBV28 and TRBJ2-7): DVKVTQSSRYLVKRTGEKVFLECVQDMDHENMFWYRQDPGLGLRLIYFSYDVKMKEKGDIPEGYSVSREKKERFSLILESASTNQTSMYLCASSVTGLHYEQYFGPGTRLTVT.

This clonotype was observed a handful of times. The rearrangement joins TRBV24-1 to TRBJ2-2, with 8 bases aligning to TRBD2. The CDR3 is 16 residues long. Germline CDR1 and CDR2: KGHDR and SFDVKD. V lost 1 base, J lost 7 bases, and 7 bases stayed unmatched. For the CDR3, the DNA is TGTGCCACCAGTGATTTCCCGGGACTAGGAATCGGGGAGCTGTTTTTT. Protein: CATSDFPGLGIGELFF.

This clonotype has a count of ten or more. The chain is built from TRBV4-1 and TRBJ2-2; TRBD1 agrees at 9 bases. The CDR3 contains 17 residues. Per germline, CDR1 MGHRA and CDR2 YSYEKL. The ends lost 0 bases at V and 5 bases at J; junction bases unmatched: 7. The CDR3 loop reads CASSQEVQGAGTGELFF. The CDR3 nucleotides are TGCGCCAGCAGCCAAGAAGTACAGGGGGCTGGGACCGGGGAGCTGTTTTTT.

This chain links TRBV4-1 with TRBJ2-2, with unresolved D. V gave up 0 bases and J gave up 5 bases, with 10 bases separating them. The CDR3 has 15 residues. CDR1 and CDR2 from the germline V gene are MGHRA and YSYEKL. The CDR3 DNA reads TGCGCCAGCAGCCAAGAGGTCCCCGGGACCGGGGAGCTGTTTTTT. This gives the protein CASSQEVPGTGELFF.

This clonotype was seen many times. The rearrangement joins TRBV27 to TRBJ1-1, with TRBD1 as a possible D gene (6 bases). Germline V gene data show CDR1 as MNHEY and CDR2 as SMNVEV (reference sequence). Between the trimmed V and J ends, which lost 4 bases and 0 bases, there was a span of 18 bases. The CDR3 runs 17 residues. The CDR3 nucleotides are TGTGCCAGCAGTTGGGGGGCCCCCCTGACTCTGAACACTGAAGCTTTCTTT. Translating it yields CASSWGAPLTLNTEAFF.

This clonotype was found many times. The V gene is TRBV12-3 or TRBV12-4, the J gene TRBJ2-7; D is perhaps TRBD1 (6 bases). Trimming took off 4 bases at V and 3 bases at J, with 13 bases between the two ends. The CDR3 is 14 residues long. The CDR3 DNA reads TGTGCCAGCAGTTCCGACAGGATCAACTACGAGCAGTACTTC. This sequence encodes CASSSDRINYEQYF.

This clonotype has at least ten counts. J is TRBJ1-2 and V is TRBV4-3; a possible D gene is TRBD1 (5 bases). This CDR3 is built from 14 residues. The germline CDR1 and CDR2 sequences are LGHNA and YSLEER. V was pared by 0 bases and J by 3 bases, with 8 bases between. The CDR3 coding sequence is TGCGCCAGCAGCCAAGAGGGGGGACACTATGGCTACACCTTC. Translating it yields CASSQEGGHYGYTF.

Ten or more counts support this clonotype. V is TRBV6-5 and J is TRBJ1-5; D gene ambiguous. The germline V gene encodes CDR1 MNHEY and CDR2 SVGAGI. V was cut by 0 bases and J by 1 base, with 13 bases left in between. The CDR3 length is 17 residues. CDR3 bases: TGTGCCAGCAGTTACTCGACTGGGAAGGAGAGCAATCAGCCCCAGCATTTT. It specifies CASSYSTGKESNQPQHF.

This clonotype was seen repeatedly, ten times or more. V and J are TRBV12-3 or TRBV12-4 and TRBJ2-3; 10 nucleotides line up with TRBD2. The CDR3 loop spans 17 amino acids. With V trimmed by 4 bases and J by 2 bases, 9 bases remained unmatched. The CDR3 region is CASSSSSGSYITDTQYF. DNA for the CDR3: TGTGCCAGCAGTTCCTCTAGCGGGAGTTACATCACAGATACGCAGTATTTT.

This clonotype was counted at least ten times. The V call is TRBV9, the J call TRBJ1-6; D not certain. The germline V gene has CDR1 SGDLS and CDR2 YYNGEE. CDR3 length equals 14 residues. V lost 0 bases, J lost 10 bases, and 11 bases lay in between. The CDR3 DNA sequence: TGTGCCAGCAGCGTAGGTGGGGTCCAATCACCCCTCCACTTT. Encoded protein: CASSVGGVQSPLHF.

The chain links TRBV4-3 to TRBJ1-2; D is possibly TRBD1 (6 bases). The V end lost 1 base, the J end lost 0 bases, and 15 bases lay between the germline ends. Germline V gives CDR1 LGHNA, CDR2 YSLEER. The CDR3 consists of 17 residues. The CDR3 DNA follows: TGCGCCAGCAGCCAAGGACAGGCGTACCCAGCTAACTATGGCTACACCTTC. Protein: CASSQGQAYPANYGYTF.

This clonotype was picked up many times. This chain joins TRBV11-2 and TRBJ1-5; D remains ambiguous. The length of the CDR3 is 15 residues. CDR1 is SGHAT, CDR2 FQNNGV, per germline. Trimming removed 6 bases from V and 4 bases from J, with 16 bases in between. In DNA form, the CDR3 reads TGTGCCAGCAGGTCCGGGAGAGGCTCTAATCAGCCCCAGCATTTT. This sequence encodes CASRSGRGSNQPQHF.

For this clonotype: This may stem from a read error, because a much larger clone lies one nucleotide away. The chain is built from TRBV7-3 and TRBJ1-1; 8 positions match TRBD1. The CDR3 consists of 18 residues. Germline V gene sequence: CDR1 SGHTA, CDR2 FQGTGA. V shed 2 bases, J shed 0 bases, and the junction held 11 bases outside the gene matches. CDR3 DNA sequence: TGTGCCAGCAGCTTAGGGACAGGACATTCTGCCGTGAACACTGAAGCTTTCTTT. Encoded protein: CASSLGTGHSAVNTEAFF.

This clonotype was seen many times. The V call is TRBV12-3 or TRBV12-4, the J call TRBJ2-7, with 9 nucleotides matching TRBD1. J was trimmed by 3 bases and V by 5 bases; bases with no gene match: 5. CDR3 size: 14 residues. The CDR3 spells CASSPGTGNYEQYF. CDR3 nucleotide sequence: TGTGCCAGCAGTCCCGGGACAGGGAACTACGAGCAGTACTTC.

This clonotype was detected ten times or more. For the CDR3, the DNA is TGTGCCAGCAGCCCAGGGAGGGGAGGCTACACCTTC. As protein: CASSPGRGGYTF. The chain joins TRBV6-2 or TRBV6-3 to TRBJ1-2; a possible D gene is TRBD1 (5 bases). The CDR3 sequence is 12 residues long. Germline CDR1 MNHEY, CDR2 SVGEGT. The V and J ends lost 6 bases and 8 bases respectively, with 13 bases between them.

Ten or more counts support this clonotype. The chain couples TRBV7-8 to TRBJ1-6; D remains unclear. CDR1 SGHVS and CDR2 FQNEAQ come from the germline V gene. The CDR3 loop spans 14 amino acids. Trimming cost V 4 bases and J 6 bases, with 10 bases left between them. Here the CDR3 reads CASSYKPVNSPLHF. The CDR3 DNA reads as TGTGCCAGCAGCTATAAGCCAGTTAATTCACCCCTCCACTTT.

The V and J genes are TRBV7-3 and TRBJ1-1; TRBD1 aligns across 7 bases. V shed 2 bases and J 5 bases; nucleotides not matched to a gene: 5. Germline V gives CDR1 SGHTA, CDR2 FQGTGA. This CDR3 is 14 amino acids long. The chain's CDR3 is CASSLDRDGTEAFF. The CDR3 nucleotides read TGTGCCAGCAGCTTAGACAGGGACGGGACTGAAGCTTTCTTT.

In its sample, this clonotype was seen many times. The chain employs TRBV9 and TRBJ2-3; TRBD2 matches 11 bases. The germline V gene has CDR1 SGDLS and CDR2 YYNGEE. The CDR3 sequence is 15 residues long. Trimming removed 7 bases from V and 6 bases from J; junction bases left unmatched: 10. This chain's CDR3 is CASDTSGGTADTQYF. CDR3 sequence (DNA): TGTGCCAGCGATACTAGCGGGGGAACGGCGGATACGCAGTATTTT. The full variable domain, completed using reference TRBV9 and TRBJ2-3, is DSGVTQTPKHLITATGQRVTLRCSPRSGDLSVYWYQQSLDQGLQFLIQYYNGEERAKGNILERFSAQQFPDLHSELNLSSLELGDSALYFCASDTSGGTADTQYFGPGTRLTVL.

This clonotype was counted many times. The chain combines TRBV29-1 with TRBJ2-1; 11 nucleotides match TRBD2. The trim removed 7 bases at V and 5 bases at J, leaving 7 bases unmatched. The CDR3 is 14 residues long. CDR1 is SQVTM and CDR2 is ANQGSEA in the germline V gene. CDR3 DNA sequence: TGCAGCGCTTACACTAGCGGGAGACACAATGAGCAGTTCTTC. It is translated as CSAYTSGRHNEQFF.

This clonotype was recorded many times. CDR3 coding DNA: TGTGCCAGCAGTCCCCGGAAGGTGGGCTTAACACCCCAGCATTTT. Amino acids: CASSPRKVGLTPQHF. The chain couples TRBV6-5 to TRBJ1-5; no clear D. CDR3 length: 15 amino acids. The V and J ends lost 5 bases and 10 bases respectively, with 21 bases between them. Germline V lookup: CDR1 MNHEY, CDR2 SVGAGI.

This clonotype was observed at least ten times. J is TRBJ1-2 and V is TRBV7-9; D possibly corresponds to TRBD1 (5 bases). The germline V and J ends were trimmed by 3 bases and 6 bases, with 11 bases remaining between them. The germline gives CDR1 SEHNR, CDR2 FQNEAQ (reference sequence). CDR3 size: 13 residues. CDR3 residues: CASSFRGGDGYTF. CDR3 coding DNA: TGTGCCAGCAGCTTCCGGGGGGGAGATGGCTACACCTTC.

This clonotype was counted between two and nine times. The chain employs TRBV27 and TRBJ1-1; D is ambiguous. V was pared by 0 bases and J by 4 bases, with 12 bases between. The germline CDR1 and CDR2 sequences are MNHEY and SMNVEV (reference sequence). The length of the CDR3 is 15 residues. This chain's CDR3 is CASSLSSRVATEAFF. The CDR3 DNA sequence: TGTGCCAGCAGTTTATCGAGTAGGGTTGCCACTGAAGCTTTCTTT.